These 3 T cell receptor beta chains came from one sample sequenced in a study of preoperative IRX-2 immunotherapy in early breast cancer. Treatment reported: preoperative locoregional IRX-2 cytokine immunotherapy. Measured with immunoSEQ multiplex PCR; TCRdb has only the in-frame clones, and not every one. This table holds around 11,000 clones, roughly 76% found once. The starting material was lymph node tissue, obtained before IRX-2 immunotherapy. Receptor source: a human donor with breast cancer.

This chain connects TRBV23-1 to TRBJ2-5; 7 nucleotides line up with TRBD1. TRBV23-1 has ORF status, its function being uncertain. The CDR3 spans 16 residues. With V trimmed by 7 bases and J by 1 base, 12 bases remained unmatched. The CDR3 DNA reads TGCGCCAGCACCCTTAAACTGACAGGGCTCCAAGAGACCCAGTACTTC. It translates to CASTLKLTGLQETQYF.

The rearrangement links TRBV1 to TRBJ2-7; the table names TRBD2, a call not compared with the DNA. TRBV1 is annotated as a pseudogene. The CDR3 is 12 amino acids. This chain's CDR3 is CASSLTSAEQYF. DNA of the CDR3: TGCGCCAGCAGCTTGACTAGTGCCGAGCAGTACTTC.

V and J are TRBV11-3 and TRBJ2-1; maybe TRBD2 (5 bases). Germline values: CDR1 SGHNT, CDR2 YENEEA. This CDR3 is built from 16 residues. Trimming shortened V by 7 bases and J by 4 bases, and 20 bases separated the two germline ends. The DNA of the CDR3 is TGTGCCAGCAACGGTAGAGGAGGCCCTAGGTACAATGAGCAGTTCTTC. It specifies CASNGRGGPRYNEQFF.